The T cell receptor (beta chain) described here comes from a study of regulatory T cells in long-lasting Graves disease. Study outcomes and limitations: Persistent cases of Graves' showed reduced TCR diversity relative to newly diagnosed patients. Researchers reported studying only peripheral blood, not thyroid tissue. Clonotypes that were public and shared totalled a few thousand in persistent patients versus about 1,000 in new patients.

The TCR beta library used iRepertoire HTBI primers with Arm-PCR amplification of CDR3. TCRdb re-analysed the multiplex PCR reads in MiXCR, keeping a single row per CDR3 protein. The sample records approximately 400,000 distinct CDR3 sequences, approximately 15% being singletons. CDR1 is MNHEY, CDR2 SMNVEV, per germline (reference sequence). This CDR3 has 16 amino acids. The ends lost 3 bases at V and 5 bases at J; junction bases unmatched: 8. The time point is: newly diagnosed GD, antithyroid drugs for less than 3 months. Researchers made the TCR library from RNA that was extracted from PBMCs. The table lists this clonotype with many counts. Its antigen is unknown. This same sample was also taken into another study, of T cells in Graves' hyperthyroidism and ophthalmopathy. Per that paper: First-round RT-PCR targeting the TCR CDR3 was performed with the HTBI primer set.

The rearrangement joins TRBV27 to TRBJ2-1, with 9 bases aligning to TRBD2. The sample consisted of peripheral blood mononuclear cells (PBMCs), taken at new diagnosis, from a patient treated with antithyroid drugs. The TCR was taken from a woman aged 25-40 years with Graves disease. CDR3 region: CASSFQAGGRNNEQFF. The CDR3 nucleotides read TGTGCCAGCAGTTTCCAAGCGGGAGGAAGGAACAATGAGCAGTTCTTC.